The clone carrying this T cell receptor beta chain was detected a few times. The data were obtained in a study of blood T cells in healthy people across ages. This CDR3 has 16 residues. Per the germline V gene, CDR1 is MDHEN and CDR2 is SYDVKM. The germline V and J ends were trimmed by 6 bases and 4 bases, with 21 bases remaining between them. Combining a sample-barcoded 5' primer with a J-beta primer mix, a second PCR ran for about 6 to 12 cycles. TCRdb fed the 5' RACE reads into MiXCR, producing one record per CDR3 protein. The top ten clones hold 9.4% of a sample with about 760,000 distinct CDR3 sequences, around 25% of them seen once. The sample was also linked to a second study, of T cells of mothers and their children.

The sequenced sample consisted of blood. This sequence joins TRBV28 and TRBJ2-5; possible D gene TRBD1, 5 bases. The receptor comes from a boy younger than 18 in good health. The CDR3 spells CASSGRTWSLGETQYF. The CDR3 coding sequence is TGTGCCAGCAGCGGAAGGACATGGAGCTTGGGAGAGACCCAGTACTTC.